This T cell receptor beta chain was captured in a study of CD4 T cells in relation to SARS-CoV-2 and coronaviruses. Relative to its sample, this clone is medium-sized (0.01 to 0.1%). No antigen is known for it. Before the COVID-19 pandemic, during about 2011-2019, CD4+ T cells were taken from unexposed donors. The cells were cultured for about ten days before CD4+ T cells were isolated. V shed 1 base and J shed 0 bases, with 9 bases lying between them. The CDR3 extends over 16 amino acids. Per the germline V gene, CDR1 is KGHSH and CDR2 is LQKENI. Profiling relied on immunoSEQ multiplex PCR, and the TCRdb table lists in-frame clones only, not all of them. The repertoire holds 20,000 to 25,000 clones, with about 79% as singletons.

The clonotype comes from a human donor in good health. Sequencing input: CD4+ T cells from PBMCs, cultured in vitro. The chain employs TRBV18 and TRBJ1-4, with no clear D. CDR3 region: CASSPRRIATNEKLFF. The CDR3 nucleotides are TGTGCCAGCTCACCACGCCGGATTGCAACTAATGAAAAACTGTTTTTT.